The TCR beta chain described here comes from a study of blood T cells in healthy people across ages (dated by TCRdb to about 2015). Describing the broader study: In model experiments, roughly one uniquely barcoded TCR beta cDNA molecule per two T cells was captured by template switching. The donors were divided into four age groups: young (average roughly 15 years), middle-aged (roughly 40), aged (approximately 59) and long-lived (about 79). The study measured age-related changes in TCR beta repertoire diversity using deep sequencing normalized with unique cDNA molecular identifiers. The study analyzed two additional independent replicas of 1 million unique cDNA reads from the same blood draw for two donors, one aged 18 to 29 and one aged 80 or older.

This clonotype was seen a few times. This receptor's antigen is unknown. Per-base quality was not reported, and no clone a single base away is much larger than it. V was cut back by 6 bases and J by 6 bases, leaving a gap of 14 bases between them. Inclusive of the bounding cysteine and phenylalanine, the CDR3 is 13 residues long. Only the CDR3 DNA stays, 39 bases, in frame from base 1. The germline V gene specifies SGHAT as CDR1 and FQNNGV as CDR2. The library relied on 5' RACE. The sequencer listed for this sample is Illumina HiSeq 2500. A second PCR of about 6 to 12 cycles was run with a J-beta primer mix and a sample-barcoded 5' primer. A template-switch 5' adaptor carrying 12 random nucleotides introduced a unique molecular identifier onto each TCR beta cDNA molecule. Each sample yielded at least 2.5 million CDR3-containing paired-end reads. All of the RNA was converted into first-strand cDNA using the Mint cDNA synthesis kit, with a TRBC-specific oligonucleotide serving as the primer. Following uracil-DNA glycosylase treatment, all cDNA underwent a first 18-cycle PCR with the universal primers M1SS and BC2_uni_R. As for the authors' bioinformatics: For normalization, 1 million high-quality reads were randomly selected from each sample, with every read carrying a distinct molecular identifier. Instead of being binned into consensus sequences, reads with shared molecular identifiers were discarded. MiTCR, set to a Q25 quality threshold and the strictest error-elimination algorithm, was used for CDR3 identification, clonotype clustering and error correction. A nonparametric unseen species model with Euler transformation was used to estimate lower-bound total TCR beta diversity. The public reads were reanalyzed by TCRdb: fastp trimming at Q25, MiXCR alignment, in-frame beta chains only. Identical CDR3 proteins give one entry, which carries the most common genes and DNA. What appears here as the V and J calls and clone size reflects TCRdb's work, not the paper's. Within this sample are approximately 580,000 distinct CDR3 sequences, with under 30% of them counted one time only. Jointly, the top ten make up roughly 10% of the sample.

The paper as a whole reports these results and caveats: There was a strong correlation between observed TCR beta diversity and the percentage of naive T cells measured by flow cytometry. Compared with the aged group, the long-lived group had more naive CD4+ T cells, fewer expanded clones and increased TCR diversity, a pattern suggesting age selection. Estimates of total diversity based on one million sequenced T cells were considered lower bounds and underestimates. Donor CMV infection status was unknown, potentially confounding age-related changes in expanded clonotypes. Observed TCR beta diversity per million T cells fell roughly linearly with age, and a significant reduction was already apparent by age around 40. Bulk unsorted PBMC profiling prevented conclusive comparison of naive and antigen-experienced compartments.

The donors were around 39 Caucasian individuals from Russia, aged about 6 to 100 years, who were systemically healthy. Each donor gave approximately 10 milliliters of peripheral blood, collected into EDTA-treated Vacutainer tubes. PBMCs were isolated by Ficoll-Paque density-gradient centrifugation, with at least 6 million obtained per sample. Total RNA, at least 6 micrograms per sample, was extracted from PBMCs with Trizol reagent. Naive CD45RAhigh/CD27high T cell percentages were measured by flow cytometry on a PBMC aliquot from every donor. This sample also appeared in a second study, on T cells of mothers and their children. As described in the second report: The donors were nine systemically healthy Caucasian individuals, made up of three mothers and their six children. cDNA synthesis used all of the extracted RNA, with 1.5 ug of RNA in each 15 ul reaction. In the second PCR, sample barcodes and 2-4 random nucleotides were introduced via the M1S primer. Over 8.5 million TCR beta CDR3 reads came from each mother, compared with roughly 2.8 million reads from each child. Thymic selection shapes the output of TCR recombination in a similar way in related and unrelated pairs, and inherited differences have a minor effect. Normalized repertoire overlap was always slightly but never significantly higher in related than unrelated mother-child pairs. No persistent microchimeric T cell clones were detected, at a sensitivity of roughly 100 clones per million clonotypes. In the study, deep NGS was used to compare the TCR beta repertoires of mothers and children, and features distinguishing related mother-child pairs from unrelated individuals were sought. The mean age was roughly 44 +/- 4 years for the mothers and roughly 11 +/- 4 years for the children. Libraries were sequenced on Illumina HiSeq 2000 with 100+100 nt paired-end reads after adapter ligation with NEBNext reagents. To avoid cross-contamination, the mother libraries and the child libraries were prepared a month apart and sequenced in separate runs. For each donor, between roughly 500,000 and 2,300,000 distinct TCR beta clonotypes were identified. Naive TCR beta clonotypes were estimated from low-frequency clonotypes matched to each donor's FACS-determined naive share, without sorting.

Sequencing was performed on blood. The chain is assembled from TRBV11-2 and TRBJ1-1, with the D gene call left open. This sequence was found in a boy aged 10-17 years in good health. The DNA sequence is as follows: TGTGCCAGCAGATCTTCCCTAGTCCCTGAAGCTTTCTTT. Its protein product is CASRSSLVPEAFF.